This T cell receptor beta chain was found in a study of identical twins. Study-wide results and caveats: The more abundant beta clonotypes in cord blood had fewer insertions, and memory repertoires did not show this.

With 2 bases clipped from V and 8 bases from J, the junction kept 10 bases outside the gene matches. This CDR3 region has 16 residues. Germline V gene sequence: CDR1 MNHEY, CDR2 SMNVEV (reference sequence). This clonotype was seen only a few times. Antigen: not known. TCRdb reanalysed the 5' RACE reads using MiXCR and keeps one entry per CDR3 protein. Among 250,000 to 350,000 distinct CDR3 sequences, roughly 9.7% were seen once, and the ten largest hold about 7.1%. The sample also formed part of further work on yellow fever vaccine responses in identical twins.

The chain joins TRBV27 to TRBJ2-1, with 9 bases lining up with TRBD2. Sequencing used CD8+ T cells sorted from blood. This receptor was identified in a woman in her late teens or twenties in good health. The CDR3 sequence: CASSLSPSGAWDEQFF. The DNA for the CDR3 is TGTGCCAGCAGTTTAAGTCCTAGCGGGGCTTGGGATGAGCAGTTCTTC.